The 31 T cell receptor beta chains below come from one sample, sequenced in a study of blood T cell repertoires in COVID-19. Clones were read by immunoSEQ multiplex PCR, and TCRdb kept only the in-frame ones, dropping some. The sample has about 110,000 clones, 85% to 95% seen once; the top ten hold under 1.5%. The sample taken for sequencing was peripheral blood. Receptors originate from a woman aged 25 to 39 with acute or convalescent COVID-19.

The chain joins TRBV6-5 to TRBJ1-1; 9 bases map to TRBD1. Germline V lookup: CDR1 MNHEY, CDR2 SVGAGI. With 6 bases clipped from V and 4 bases from J, the junction kept 3 bases outside the gene matches. The CDR3 spans 13 residues. CDR3 nucleotide sequence: TGTGCCAGCAGCGACAGGGGGAGCACTGAAGCTTTCTTT. It encodes CASSDRGSTEAFF.

The chain links TRBV12-3 or TRBV12-4 to TRBJ1-4, with TRBD1 matching over 7 bases. V shed 5 bases and J 10 bases; nucleotides not matched to a gene: 4. This CDR3 has 12 amino acids. Written as DNA, the CDR3 is TGTGCCAGCAGTCCCGACAGGGCAAAACTGTTTTTT. This sequence encodes CASSPDRAKLFF.

V and J are TRBV11-2 and TRBJ1-2; D call uncertain. CDR3 size: 14 residues. Germline V gives CDR1 SGHAT, CDR2 FQNNGV. The V gene lost 0 bases and the J gene lost 5 bases, with 10 bases spanning the gap. CDR3 sequence: CASSLESSGYGYTF. In nucleotides, the CDR3 is TGTGCCAGCAGCTTAGAGTCGTCGGGATATGGCTACACCTTC.

The gene calls are TRBV19 and TRBJ1-5, with 9 bases aligning to TRBD1. The CDR3 runs to 15 residues. The V gene's germline CDR1 is LNHDA and CDR2 SQIVND (reference sequence). Unmatched junction bases numbered 4, after V lost 3 bases and J lost 4 bases. CDR3 sequence: CASSIGTGRNQPQHF. CDR3 DNA sequence: TGTGCCAGTAGTATTGGGACAGGGAGAAATCAGCCCCAGCATTTT.

The chain employs TRBV5-1 and TRBJ1-6, with TRBD1 identical over 7 bases. Trimming cost V 0 bases and J 10 bases; bases outside gene matches: 10. The length of the CDR3 is 16 residues. Germline lookup yields CDR1 SGHRS and CDR2 YFSETQ. CDR3 sequence reads: CASSLGGQGGSSPLHF. The CDR3, as DNA: TGCGCCAGCAGCTTGGGGGGGCAAGGGGGCTCCTCACCCCTCCACTTT.

The sample holds a few counts of this clone. This chain connects TRBV18 to TRBJ2-2; maybe TRBD2 (5 bases). V was clipped by 2 bases and J by 5 bases, with 9 bases between them. The CDR3 covers 14 residues. The germline gives CDR1 KGHSH, CDR2 LQKENI. In DNA form, the CDR3 reads TGTGCCAGCTCACCAGGACTTAATACCGGGGAGCTGTTTTTT. This gives the protein CASSPGLNTGELFF.

The J gene is TRBJ1-5, the V gene TRBV27; TRBD1 matches 8 bases. CDR3 length equals 18 residues. Looked up from germline, CDR1 is MNHEY and CDR2 is SMNVEV (reference sequence). J was trimmed by 1 base and V by 2 bases; bases with no gene match: 10. This CDR3 is CASSLKPNRGNSNQPQHF. CDR3 nucleotides: TGTGCCAGCAGTTTAAAGCCCAACAGGGGGAACAGCAATCAGCCCCAGCATTTT.

The CDR3 spells CASGPTGLVNTIYF. The CDR3 coding sequence is TGTGCTAGTGGTCCAACAGGGCTAGTAAACACCATATATTTT. The chain joins TRBV12-5 to TRBJ1-3; D possibly corresponds to TRBD1 (6 bases). Germline lookup yields CDR1 LGHNT and CDR2 FRNRAP. This CDR3 has 14 amino acids. The V end was cut by 5 bases, the J end by 6 bases, with 14 bases between.

V and J are TRBV28 and TRBJ2-7; a weak D match, TRBD2 (6 bases). The CDR3 consists of 15 residues. Germline V gene data show CDR1 as MDHEN and CDR2 as SYDVKM. Trimming cost V 6 bases and J 2 bases, with 17 bases left between them. The CDR3 region has the DNA TGTGCCAGCAGCCTACGGGGGAGAGTTACCTACGAGCAGTACTTC. This encodes CASSLRGRVTYEQYF.

The chain recombines TRBV7-6 with TRBJ2-7, with 10 bases that match TRBD2. The V and J ends lost 5 bases and 2 bases, in that order; junction bases with no gene match: 9. The CDR3 extends over 16 amino acids. Germline CDR1 reads SGHVS; CDR2 reads FNYEAQ. In DNA form, the CDR3 reads TGTGCCAGCAGCCCCCAGCCGCTAGCGGGAGCCTACGAGCAGTACTTC. Amino acid sequence: CASSPQPLAGAYEQYF.

The chain employs TRBV5-5 and TRBJ2-1; 15 bases match TRBD2. The CDR3 is 18 amino acids. J was trimmed by 4 bases and V by 2 bases; bases with no gene match: 7. The germline V gene has CDR1 SGHKS and CDR2 YYEKEE (reference sequence). The CDR3 here is CASSFGLAGGLNYNEQFF. The CDR3, as DNA: TGTGCCAGCAGCTTCGGACTAGCGGGAGGGCTAAATTACAATGAGCAGTTCTTC.

The chain links TRBV5-4 to TRBJ2-2, with 14 bases that match TRBD2. The germline gives CDR1 SGHNT, CDR2 YYREEE (reference sequence). The CDR3 consists of 14 residues. V was pared by 5 bases and J by 7 bases, with 1 base of the junction left unmatched. In DNA, the CDR3 is TGTGCCAGCAGAGGGACTAGCGGGGGCGGGGAGCTGTTTTTT. This translates into CASRGTSGGGELFF.

The chain has TRBV11-2 and TRBJ1-4; D remains unclear. CDR3 length: 13 residues. Trimming removed 2 bases at V and 9 bases at J, with 10 bases between. CDR1 is SGHAT and CDR2 is FQNNGV in the germline V gene. CDR3 in amino acids: CASSLIESQKLFF. In DNA form, the CDR3 reads TGTGCCAGCAGCTTAATAGAATCTCAAAAACTGTTTTTT.

This clone was seen a single time. The DNA for the CDR3 is TGCGCCAGCAGCCAGTTATCCCGGGAGGGCTACACCTTC. Its protein product is CASSQLSREGYTF. The rearrangement uses TRBV4-1 and TRBJ1-2, with no clear D. V dropped 3 bases and J dropped 8 bases, with 13 bases sitting between them. The CDR3 totals 13 residues. Per the germline V gene, CDR1 is MGHRA and CDR2 is YSYEKL.

This rearrangement joins TRBV28 to TRBJ1-4; 8 bases are shared with TRBD1. This CDR3 region has 15 residues. The ends lost 3 bases at V and 5 bases at J; junction bases unmatched: 5. CDR1 is MDHEN, CDR2 SYDVKM, per germline. The CDR3 loop reads CASSLRDRFNEKLFF. The CDR3 nucleotides are TGTGCCAGCAGTTTGAGGGACAGGTTCAATGAAAAACTGTTTTTT. Supplemented by reference TRBV28 and TRBJ1-4, the full variable domain reads DVKVTQSSRYLVKRTGEKVFLECVQDMDHENMFWYRQDPGLGLRLIYFSYDVKMKEKGDIPEGYSVSREKKERFSLILESASTNQTSMYLCASSLRDRFNEKLFFGSGTQLSVL.

This clone was seen only once. This sequence joins TRBV5-1 and TRBJ2-1; maybe TRBD1 (6 bases). The V end lost 6 bases, the J end lost 1 base, and 14 bases lay between the germline ends. The germline CDR1 and CDR2 sequences are SGHRS and YFSETQ. The CDR3 is 15 amino acids. The CDR3 bases are TGCGCCAGCACCCCCCAGGGGTCATCCTACAATGAGCAGTTCTTC. This translates into CASTPQGSSYNEQFF.

The chain combines TRBV6-5 with TRBJ1-5; a possible D gene is TRBD1 (6 bases). The CDR3 spans 15 residues. V lost 6 bases, J lost 1 base, and 13 bases lay in between. CDR1 MNHEY and CDR2 SVGAGI come from the germline V gene. The CDR3 nucleotides are TGTGCCAGCAGGGGTAGGGGGAGCAGCAATCAGCCCCAGCATTTT. As protein: CASRGRGSSNQPQHF.

This clone was seen only once. This rearrangement joins TRBV10-1 to TRBJ1-1, with a possible D match to TRBD1 (5 bases). Trimming took off 6 bases at V and 1 base at J, with 12 bases between the two ends. CDR3 length: 14 amino acids. In germline, CDR1 is WNHNN, CDR2 SYGVQD (reference sequence). The CDR3 reads CASRPFGQNTEAFF. As DNA, the CDR3 is TGCGCCAGCAGGCCGTTCGGACAGAACACTGAAGCTTTCTTT.

The V call is TRBV5-1, the J call TRBJ2-5, with 8 bases that match TRBD1. The germline V gene has CDR1 SGHRS and CDR2 YFSETQ. This CDR3 is built from 15 residues. J lost 5 bases, V lost 0 bases, and 6 bases had no gene match. DNA of the CDR3: TGCGCCAGCAGCTTGGCGACAGGGGATTGGGAGACCCAGTACTTC. It yields the protein CASSLATGDWETQYF.

The chain recombines TRBV19 with TRBJ1-5, with TRBD1 identical over 8 bases. Germline V CDR1 and CDR2: LNHDA, SQIVND (reference sequence). There are 15 residues in the CDR3. Trimming cost V 3 bases and J 5 bases; bases outside gene matches: 6. The CDR3 loop is CASSMWTGSDQPQHF. The DNA of the CDR3 is TGTGCCAGTAGTATGTGGACAGGGTCGGATCAGCCCCAGCATTTT.

CDR3 sequence reads: CASSVTRATNYSNQPQHF. CDR3 sequence (DNA): TGTGCCAGCAGCGTAACCAGGGCAACCAACTATAGCAATCAGCCCCAGCATTTT. The V and J genes are TRBV9 and TRBJ1-5; the D gene is possibly TRBD1 (5 bases). The germline CDR1 and CDR2 sequences are SGDLS and YYNGEE. The CDR3 runs 18 residues. The V end was cut by 1 base, the J end by 0 bases, with 17 bases between. The complete variable domain, with remaining parts taken from reference TRBV9 and TRBJ1-5, reads DSGVTQTPKHLITATGQRVTLRCSPRSGDLSVYWYQQSLDQGLQFLIQYYNGEERAKGNILERFSAQQFPDLHSELNLSSLELGDSALYFCASSVTRATNYSNQPQHFGDGTRLSIL.

The gene calls are TRBV6-5 and TRBJ1-1; D possibly corresponds to TRBD1 (6 bases). The CDR3 extends over 16 amino acids. Germline CDR1 is MNHEY and CDR2 is SVGAGI. The germline V and J ends were trimmed by 1 base and 1 base, with 13 bases remaining between them. The CDR3 is CASSYWEGTSNTEAFF. The CDR3 nucleotides read TGTGCCAGCAGTTACTGGGAGGGGACATCGAACACTGAAGCTTTCTTT.

The chain combines TRBV10-3 with TRBJ2-7; D perhaps matches TRBD2 (5 bases). V was cut by 4 bases and J by 1 base, with 23 bases left in between. Germline lookup yields CDR1 ENHRY and CDR2 SYGVKD. This CDR3 comprises 18 residues. The CDR3 loop reads CAISGGRRGGGLSYEQYF. The CDR3 nucleotides are TGTGCCATCAGTGGAGGCCGCCGGGGTGGCGGGTTGTCCTACGAGCAGTACTTC.

J is TRBJ2-7 and V is TRBV28; possible D gene TRBD2, 5 bases. Looked up from germline, CDR1 is MDHEN and CDR2 is SYDVKM. The CDR3 has 14 residues. V was cut by 3 bases and J by 4 bases, with 13 bases left in between. The CDR3 reads CASSLVERRYEQYF. CDR3 nucleotide sequence: TGTGCCAGCAGTTTGGTGGAGCGGCGGTACGAGCAGTACTTC.

This chain connects TRBV3-1 (or the pseudogene TRBV3-2) to TRBJ1-2; TRBD1 might be the D (6 bases). The CDR3 is made up of 16 amino acids. V was cut by 2 bases and J by 4 bases, with 17 bases left in between. Germline CDR1 and CDR2: LGHDT and YNNKEL (reference sequence). CDR3 coding DNA: TGTGCCAGCAGCCAAAACGCGGGGGGCGCGGGCTATGGCTACACCTTC. It yields the protein CASSQNAGGAGYGYTF.

The CDR3 spells CASSFPLAGYNEQFF. In DNA, the CDR3 is TGTGCCAGCAGCTTCCCACTAGCGGGATACAATGAGCAGTTCTTC. This rearrangement joins TRBV5-6 to TRBJ2-1; 10 bases agree with TRBD2. The V segment lost 2 bases and the J segment 4 bases; nucleotides outside the gene matches: 3. CDR3 length equals 15 residues. Per germline, CDR1 SGHDT and CDR2 YYEEEE.

This clone was seen just once. The chain recombines TRBV5-4 with TRBJ2-7; 10 bases agree with TRBD1. The CDR3 totals 14 residues. V shed 2 bases and J 3 bases; nucleotides not matched to a gene: 2. The germline gives CDR1 SGHNT, CDR2 YYREEE (reference sequence). Written as DNA, the CDR3 is TGTGCCAGCAGCTTCGGGGACAGGGGCTACGAGCAGTACTTC. Its protein product is CASSFGDRGYEQYF.

This chain links TRBV4-1 with TRBJ2-6; TRBD1 aligns across 8 bases. After removal of 0 bases from V and 0 bases from J, the junction contained 4 bases not matched to a gene. This CDR3 is built from 18 residues. Per the germline V gene, CDR1 is MGHRA and CDR2 is YSYEKL. DNA for the CDR3: TGCGCCAGCAGCCAAGAAGGACAGGGTTACTCTGGGGCCAACGTCCTGACTTTC. It codes for CASSQEGQGYSGANVLTF.

The J gene is TRBJ2-1, the V gene TRBV14, with D possibly matching TRBD2 (6 bases). Per germline, CDR1 SGHDN and CDR2 FVKESK. The CDR3 is 14 amino acids. Trimming removed 6 bases from V and 2 bases from J, with 11 bases in between. The DNA for the CDR3 is TGTGCCAGCAGGCGAGCGGGCCCCTACAATGAGCAGTTCTTC. Encoded protein: CASRRAGPYNEQFF.

The chain recombines TRBV6-5 with TRBJ1-1; D is perhaps TRBD1 (6 bases). The V end was cut by 7 bases, the J end by 1 base, with 10 bases between. This CDR3 has 13 amino acids. CDR1 is MNHEY and CDR2 is SVGAGI in the germline V gene. The CDR3 region is CASMTGQNTEAFF. In nucleotides, the CDR3 is TGTGCCAGCATGACGGGACAGAACACTGAAGCTTTCTTT.

The DNA of the CDR3 is TGCGCCAGCAGCTTGGAAGCGGGGGCCCACATAACCCAGTACTTC. Protein product: CASSLEAGAHITQYF. The V gene is TRBV5-1, the J gene TRBJ2-5; TRBD2 agrees at 8 bases. Trimming took 0 bases from V and 8 from J; bases not matched to a gene: 9. The CDR3 has 15 amino acids. Germline V gives CDR1 SGHRS, CDR2 YFSETQ.